The T cell receptor beta chain under discussion was sequenced for a study of blood T cell repertoires in COVID-19. Across the study: The United States, Italy and Spain were the sources of the acute and convalescent COVID-19 samples. Nucleic acid was either cDNA or gDNA, and it came from T cells, B-cell-depleted T cells, or PBMCs.

This clone was counted a single time. Original analysis: Counts of nucleated cells, estimated from reference gene primer amplification, were obtained. The assay was immunoSEQ multiplex PCR, and TCRdb's table has in-frame clones only and misses some. The V and J calls and clone size come from that table; D and trimming were worked out from the DNA. The data hold approximately 150,000 clones, with roughly nine tenths observed a single time. The Seattle site enrolled patients during active infection and followed them longitudinally. The CDR3 runs 13 residues. Between the trimmed V and J ends, which lost 0 bases and 3 bases, there was a span of 7 bases. CDR1 is SGHRS and CDR2 is YFSETQ in the germline V gene.

The receptor's source is a human donor with COVID-19, enrolled during active disease. The donor label of this sample is uncertain. Specimen: peripheral blood. The rearrangement uses TRBV5-1 and TRBJ2-7, with D perhaps TRBD2 (5 bases). The CDR3 spells CASSLARDYEQYF. The CDR3 DNA sequence: TGCGCCAGCAGCTTGGCGAGGGACTACGAGCAGTACTTC.